What follows are 9 T cell receptor beta chains derived from one specimen sequenced in a study of blood T cell repertoires in COVID-19. Clones were sequenced by immunoSEQ multiplex PCR, and TCRdb holds only the in-frame ones, with some missing. The table includes 240,000 or so clones, approximately 86% detected once. Sequenced sample: peripheral blood. These receptors came from a man aged 60 to 69 who had recovered from COVID-19.

This chain connects TRBV18 to TRBJ1-2; D ambiguous. Germline V lookup: CDR1 KGHSH, CDR2 LQKENI. This CDR3 contains 15 residues. V was clipped by 2 bases and J by 5 bases, with 15 bases between them. DNA of the CDR3: TGTGCCAGCTCACCAACGAGGGCTTCAGCTTATGGCTACACCTTC. This translates into CASSPTRASAYGYTF.

A few counts support this clone. The chain has TRBV3-1 (or the pseudogene TRBV3-2) and TRBJ1-6, with D possibly TRBD1 on 5 matching bases. This CDR3 comprises 13 residues. From germline, CDR1 is LGHDT and CDR2 YNNKEL (reference sequence). V dropped 6 bases and J dropped 9 bases, with 12 bases sitting between them. Here the CDR3 reads CASRPEQASPLHF. The CDR3 DNA follows: TGTGCCAGCAGACCCGAACAGGCTTCACCCCTCCACTTT.

This chain uses TRBV18 with TRBJ2-1, with a tentative D call TRBD1 (6 bases). V was cut by 6 bases and J by 4 bases, with 16 bases left in between. This CDR3 has 15 residues. Per germline, CDR1 KGHSH and CDR2 LQKENI. CDR3 in DNA: TGTGCCAGCTCCCCCTGGGACACCGAGTACAATGAGCAGTTCTTC. As protein: CASSPWDTEYNEQFF.

This chain uses TRBV6-2 or TRBV6-3 with TRBJ2-6; 7 bases agree with TRBD1. V shed 7 bases, J shed 2 bases, and the junction held 8 bases outside the gene matches. The CDR3 spans 16 residues. The germline CDR1 and CDR2 sequences are MNHEY and SVGEGT. CDR3 nucleotide sequence: TGTGCCAGCACCCCAAGAGGACAGGCTGGGGCCAACGTCCTGACTTTC. The encoded protein is CASTPRGQAGANVLTF.

This clone was counted a single time. The chain combines TRBV12-3 or TRBV12-4 with TRBJ1-5, with unresolved D. V lost 6 bases and J 3 bases, leaving 3 bases between the germline ends. The CDR3 covers 11 residues. The CDR3: CASSINQPQHF. The DNA for the CDR3 is TGTGCCAGCAGCATCAATCAGCCCCAGCATTTT.

The rearrangement links TRBV28 to TRBJ2-7, with D uncertain. The germline V and J ends were trimmed by 6 bases and 0 bases, with 21 bases remaining between them. The CDR3 has 17 amino acids. Per the germline V gene, CDR1 is MDHEN and CDR2 is SYDVKM. The CDR3 DNA is TGTGCCAGCAGCCCCCTAGGTCCATGCCCTCTCTCCTACGAGCAGTACTTC. It codes for CASSPLGPCPLSYEQYF. The whole variable domain, filled in from reference TRBV28 and TRBJ2-7, reads DVKVTQSSRYLVKRTGEKVFLECVQDMDHENMFWYRQDPGLGLRLIYFSYDVKMKEKGDIPEGYSVSREKKERFSLILESASTNQTSMYLCASSPLGPCPLSYEQYFGPGTRLTVT.

This rearrangement joins TRBV19 to TRBJ1-2, with no clear D. Trimming stripped 7 bases from V and 4 bases from J, with 16 bases between. The CDR3 length is 14 residues. Germline assignment: CDR1 LNHDA and CDR2 SQIVND (reference sequence). The chain's CDR3 is CASTRTPPGYGYTF. The CDR3 DNA reads as TGTGCCAGTACCCGAACCCCCCCGGGCTATGGCTACACCTTC.

This chain joins TRBV30 and TRBJ2-3; maybe TRBD2 (5 bases). CDR1 and CDR2 (germline): GTSNPN, SVGIG (reference sequence). CDR3 length: 13 amino acids. V lost 4 bases, J lost 4 bases, and 12 bases lay in between. The CDR3, as DNA: TGTGCCTGGAAAGGGCCCGGGGCAGATACGCAGTATTTT. This sequence encodes CAWKGPGADTQYF.

The rearrangement uses TRBV5-1 and TRBJ2-1; possibly TRBD2 for D (5 bases). The V and J ends lost 0 bases and 1 base respectively, with 11 bases between them. The CDR3 contains 16 residues. Germline-derived CDR1 and CDR2 are SGHRS and YFSETQ. The CDR3 DNA sequence: TGCGCCAGCAGCTTGGGCGGGTTTATGTCCTACAATGAGCAGTTCTTC. Its translation is CASSLGGFMSYNEQFF.